This T cell receptor (beta chain) was obtained from a study of control samples from healthy donors and cancer patients. Germline V gene sequence: CDR1 GTSNPN, CDR2 SVGIG (reference sequence). Germline trimming cut 3 bases from V and 8 bases from J; bases unmatched to any gene: 8. This CDR3 region has 13 residues. Assay: immunoSEQ multiplex PCR; the TCRdb copy retains only in-frame clones and omits some. The sample lists about 120,000 clones, 88% occurring once. The receptor was isolated from a man aged 40-49 years in good health. The rearrangement uses TRBV30 and TRBJ2-7; 9 bases align to TRBD2. The sequencing sample was made of blood. CDR3 protein: CAWSGAGGPKQYF. The DNA of the CDR3 is TGTGCCTGGAGCGGGGCGGGGGGGCCTAAGCAGTACTTC. The whole variable domain, filled in from reference TRBV30 and TRBJ2-7, reads SQTIHQWPATLVQPVGSPLSLECTVEGTSNPNLYWYRQAAGRGLQLLFYSVGIGQISSEVPQNLSASRPQDRQFILSSKKLLLSDSGFYLCAWSGAGGPKQYFGPGTRLTVT.